The present T cell receptor (beta chain) was sequenced within a study of graft-versus-host responses after intestinal transplantation. Study findings and constraints: Recipient-marrow GvH clones were detected, some having first appeared in ileum or blood.

The germline gives CDR1 SGHTA, CDR2 FQGNSA. The CDR3 is 14 amino acids. With 10 bases clipped from V and 2 bases from J, the junction kept 9 bases outside the gene matches. Method: immunoSEQ multiplex PCR; TCRdb's copy keeps in-frame clones and lacks some. The sample has over 120,000 clones, about 90% seen once. Notes on this clone: Its antigen is not known.

The V gene is TRBV7-2, the J gene TRBJ2-7, with 9 bases matching TRBD1. This clonotype was obtained from a human donor who received an intestinal transplant. Sequenced material: unstimulated CD4+ T cells sorted from spleen or lymph node cells, taken before intestinal transplant. The CDR3 region is CANRMDRGPYEQYF. Written as DNA, the CDR3 is TGTGCCAACAGGATGGACAGGGGCCCCTACGAGCAGTACTTC.